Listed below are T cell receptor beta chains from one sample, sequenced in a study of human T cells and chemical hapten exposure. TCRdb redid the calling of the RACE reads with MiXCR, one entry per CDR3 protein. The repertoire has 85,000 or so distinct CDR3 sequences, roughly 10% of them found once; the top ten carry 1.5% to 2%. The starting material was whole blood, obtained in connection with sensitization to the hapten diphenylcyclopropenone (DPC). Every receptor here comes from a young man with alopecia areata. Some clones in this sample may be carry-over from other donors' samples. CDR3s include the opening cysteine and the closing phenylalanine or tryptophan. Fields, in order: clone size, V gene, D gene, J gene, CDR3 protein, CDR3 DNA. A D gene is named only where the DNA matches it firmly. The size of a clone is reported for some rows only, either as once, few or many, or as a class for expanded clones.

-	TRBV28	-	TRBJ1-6	CASSPRQPNSPLHF	TGTGCCAGCAGCCCAAGACAGCCCAATTCACCCCTCCACTTT
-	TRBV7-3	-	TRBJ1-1	CASSKGGPNTEAFF	TGTGCCAGCAGCAAGGGGGGGCCGAACACTGAAGCTTTCTTT
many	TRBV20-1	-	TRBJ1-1	CSASFLRARTEAFF	TGCAGTGCTAGTTTCTTACGGGCACGGACTGAAGCTTTCTTT
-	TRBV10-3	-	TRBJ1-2	CAISDGSYGYTF	TGTGCCATCAGTGACGGCAGCTATGGCTACACCTTC
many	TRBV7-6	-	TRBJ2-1	CASSQEGDEQFF	TGTGCCAGCAGCCAAGAGGGAGATGAGCAGTTCTTC
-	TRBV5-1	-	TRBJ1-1	CASSLSGAEAFF	TGCGCCAGCAGCTTATCAGGGGCTGAAGCTTTCTTT
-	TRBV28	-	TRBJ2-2	CASSLSYRAWELFF	TGTGCCAGCAGTTTATCATATCGTGCCTGGGAGCTGTTTTTT
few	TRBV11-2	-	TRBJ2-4	CASSSGRTNPKNIQYF	TGTGCCAGCAGCTCTGGGCGCACCAACCCCAAAAACATTCAGTACTTC
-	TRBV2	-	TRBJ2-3	CATTLGGNTDTQYF	TGTGCCACCACCCTAGGGGGGAACACAGATACGCAGTATTTT
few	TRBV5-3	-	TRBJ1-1	CARSLAGTRMTEAFF	TGTGCCAGAAGCTTGGCAGGGACGAGGATGACTGAAGCTTTCTTT
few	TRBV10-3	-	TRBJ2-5	CAIREGEETQYF	TGTGCCATCAGGGAAGGAGAAGAGACCCAGTACTTC
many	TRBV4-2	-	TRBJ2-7	CASSQENSPTYEQYF	TGTGCCAGCAGCCAAGAGAACAGCCCCACCTACGAGCAGTACTTC
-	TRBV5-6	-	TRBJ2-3	CASSFKALVTDTQYF	TGTGCCAGCAGCTTCAAAGCCCTAGTTACAGATACGCAGTATTTT
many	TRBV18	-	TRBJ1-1	CASSPPIQAATEAFF	TGTGCCAGCTCACCACCCATCCAGGCGGCCACTGAAGCTTTCTTT
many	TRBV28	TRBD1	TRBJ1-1	CASSPDPTRDREYTEAFF	TGTGCCAGCAGTCCGGATCCGACCCGGGACAGGGAATACACTGAAGCTTTCTTT
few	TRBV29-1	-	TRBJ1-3	CSAHTSGNTIYF	TGCAGCGCCCACACCTCTGGAAACACCATATATTTT
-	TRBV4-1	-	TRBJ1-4	CASSQDPGREATGNEKLFF	TGCGCCAGCAGCCAAGATCCGGGCAGGGAGGCCACAGGGAATGAAAAACTGTTTTTT
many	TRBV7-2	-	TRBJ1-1	CASSQDGNEAFF	TGTGCCAGCAGCCAGGACGGGAATGAAGCTTTCTTT
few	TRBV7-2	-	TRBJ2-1	CASSPGRGSYNEQFF	TGTGCCAGCAGCCCCGGCAGGGGCTCCTACAATGAGCAGTTCTTC
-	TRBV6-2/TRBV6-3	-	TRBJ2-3	CASSPWEGAALDTQYF	TGTGCCAGCAGTCCCTGGGAAGGCGCAGCTTTGGATACGCAGTATTTT
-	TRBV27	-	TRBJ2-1	CASSLLGGLTYNEQFF	TGTGCCAGCAGTTTATTGGGGGGGCTAACCTACAATGAGCAGTTCTTC
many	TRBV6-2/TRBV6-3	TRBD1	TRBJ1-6	CASSLLTGGVSPLHF	TGTGCCAGCAGCCTACTGACAGGGGGAGTTTCACCCCTCCACTTT
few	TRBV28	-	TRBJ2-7	CASSSWDVYEQYF	TGTGCCAGCAGTTCATGGGACGTCTACGAGCAGTACTTC
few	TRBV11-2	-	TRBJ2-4	CASSTPRQKNIQYF	TGTGCCAGCAGCACCCCGAGACAGAAAAACATTCAGTACTTC
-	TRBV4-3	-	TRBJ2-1	CASSQDSGTYNEQFF	TGCGCCAGCAGCCAAGATAGCGGTACCTACAATGAGCAGTTCTTC
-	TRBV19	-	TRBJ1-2	CASSIPLRDEYGYTF	TGTGCCAGTAGTATACCCCTCAGGGACGAGTATGGCTACACCTTC
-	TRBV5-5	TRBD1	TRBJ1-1	CASRMTGPMNTEAFF	TGTGCCAGCAGAATGACAGGGCCTATGAACACTGAAGCTTTCTTT
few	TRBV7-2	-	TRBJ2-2	CASSPDLPTGELFF	TGTGCCAGCAGCCCGGACTTACCCACCGGGGAGCTGTTTTTT
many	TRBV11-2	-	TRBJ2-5	CASSLLRGAQREGQYF	TGTGCCAGCAGCCTCCTCCGGGGGGCCCAACGGGAAGGCCAGTACTTC
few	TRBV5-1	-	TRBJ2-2	CASSLAMGMDTGELFF	TGCGCCAGCAGCTTGGCAATGGGGATGGACACCGGGGAGCTGTTTTTT
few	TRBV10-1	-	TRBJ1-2	CASSESGNYGYTF	TGCGCCAGCAGTGAGTCCGGGAACTATGGCTACACCTTC
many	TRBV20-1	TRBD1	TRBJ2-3	CSARLGQGADTQYF	TGCAGTGCTAGACTGGGACAGGGGGCAGATACGCAGTATTTT
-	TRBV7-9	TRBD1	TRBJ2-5	CASSFGQGQETQYF	TGTGCCAGCAGCTTTGGACAGGGGCAAGAGACCCAGTACTTC
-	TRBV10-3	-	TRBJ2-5	CAISEEVETQYF	TGTGCCATCAGTGAGGAAGTGGAGACCCAGTACTTC
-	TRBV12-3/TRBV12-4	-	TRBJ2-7	CASSGGLSKEQYF	TGTGCCAGCAGTGGGGGCCTTTCGAAGGAGCAGTACTTC
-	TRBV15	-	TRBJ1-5	CATSRVSRLQPQHF	TGTGCCACCAGCAGAGTATCCAGGCTACAGCCCCAGCATTTT
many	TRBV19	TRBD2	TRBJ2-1	CASSRVTSGGAGYNEQFF	TGTGCCAGTAGTAGGGTGACTAGCGGGGGGGCCGGGTACAATGAGCAGTTCTTC
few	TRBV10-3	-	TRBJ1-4	CAISQNEKLFF	TGTGCCATCAGCCAAAATGAAAAACTGTTTTTT
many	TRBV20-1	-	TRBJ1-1	CSARDSTGKTEAFF	TGCAGTGCTAGAGACTCAACAGGGAAGACTGAAGCTTTCTTT
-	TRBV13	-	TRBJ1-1	CASSLGSAGTEAFF	TGTGCCAGCAGCTTAGGATCGGCAGGCACTGAAGCTTTCTTT
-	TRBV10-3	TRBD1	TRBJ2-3	CAISEPQGAGTDTQYF	TGTGCCATCAGTGAGCCACAGGGGGCTGGTACAGATACGCAGTATTTT
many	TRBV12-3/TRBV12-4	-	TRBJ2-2	CASSSRANTGELFF	TGTGCCAGCAGCTCTAGAGCGAACACCGGGGAGCTGTTTTTT
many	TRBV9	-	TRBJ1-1	CASSVVGVVDEAFF	TGTGCCAGCAGCGTAGTGGGGGTAGTAGATGAAGCTTTCTTT
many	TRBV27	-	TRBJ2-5	CASSLLRTSRQETQYF	TGTGCCAGCAGTTTATTGCGGACCAGCAGACAAGAGACCCAGTACTTC
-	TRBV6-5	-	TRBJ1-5	CASSKSIATNQPQHF	TGTGCCAGCAGTAAATCGATAGCCACCAATCAGCCCCAGCATTTT
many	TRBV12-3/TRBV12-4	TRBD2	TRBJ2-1	CASSLLAGGDEQFF	TGTGCCAGCAGTTTACTGGCGGGGGGCGATGAGCAGTTCTTC
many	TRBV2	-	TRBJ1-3	CASSGIRVGNTIYF	TGTGCCAGCAGTGGGATCAGGGTTGGAAACACCATATATTTT
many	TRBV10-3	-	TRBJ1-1	CAISDQTEAFF	TGTGCCATCAGTGATCAGACTGAAGCTTTCTTT
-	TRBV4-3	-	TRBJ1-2	CASSQDLGRPANYGYTF	TGCGCCAGCAGCCAAGACCTGGGACGGCCGGCTAACTATGGCTACACCTTC
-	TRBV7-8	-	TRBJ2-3	CASRQTVRGAVTDTQYF	TGTGCCAGCAGGCAAACGGTTCGGGGGGCCGTCACAGATACGCAGTATTTT
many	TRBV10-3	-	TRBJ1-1	CAISRSQENTEAFF	TGTGCCATCAGTCGATCACAGGAGAACACTGAAGCTTTCTTT
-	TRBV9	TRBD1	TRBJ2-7	CASSVGDRFFYEQYF	TGTGCCAGCAGCGTAGGGGACAGGTTTTTTTACGAGCAGTACTTC
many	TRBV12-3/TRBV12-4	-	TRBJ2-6	CASSFLGLGANVLTF	TGTGCCAGCAGTTTTTTGGGCCTTGGGGCCAACGTCCTGACTTTC
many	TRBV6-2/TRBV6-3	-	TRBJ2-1	CASSYSVEETHLDEQFF	TGTGCCAGCAGTTACTCTGTTGAAGAAACCCACCTCGATGAGCAGTTCTTC
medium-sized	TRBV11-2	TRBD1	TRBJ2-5	CASSSGQVLETQYF	TGTGCCAGCAGCTCCGGACAGGTTTTGGAGACCCAGTACTTC
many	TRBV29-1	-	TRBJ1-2	CSVAGYTF	TGCAGCGTTGCGGGCTACACCTTC
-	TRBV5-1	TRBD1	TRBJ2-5	CASSRTGRQETQYF	TGCGCCAGCAGCCGGACAGGCAGACAAGAGACCCAGTACTTC